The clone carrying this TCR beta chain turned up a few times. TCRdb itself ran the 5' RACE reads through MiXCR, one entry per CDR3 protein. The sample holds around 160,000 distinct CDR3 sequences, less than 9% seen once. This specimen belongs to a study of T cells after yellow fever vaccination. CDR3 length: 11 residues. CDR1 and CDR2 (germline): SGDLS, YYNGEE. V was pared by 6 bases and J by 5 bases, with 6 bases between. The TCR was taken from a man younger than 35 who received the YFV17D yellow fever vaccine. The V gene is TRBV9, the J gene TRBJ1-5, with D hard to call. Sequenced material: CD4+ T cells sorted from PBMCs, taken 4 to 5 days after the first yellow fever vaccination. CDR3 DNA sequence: TGTGCCAGCAACACTGATCAGCCCCAGCATTTT. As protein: CASNTDQPQHF.